The present T cell receptor (beta chain) was sequenced within a study of blood T cell repertoires in COVID-19. Libraries were prepared by immunoSEQ multiplex PCR; TCRdb keeps only in-frame clonotypes and omits some of them. The repertoire holds hundreds of thousands of clones, with over 70% as singletons. The CDR3 covers 16 residues. V was clipped by 4 bases and J by 5 bases, with 18 bases between them. Germline CDR1 SGHKS, CDR2 YYEKEE (reference sequence). The TCR sequence derives from a man older than 75 with acute or convalescent COVID-19. V usage is TRBV5-5 and J usage is TRBJ2-2; a possible D gene is TRBD1 (5 bases). Material: peripheral blood. CDR3 residues: CASSLNWGAETGELFF. The CDR3 DNA reads TGTGCCAGCAGCCTCAACTGGGGCGCGGAAACCGGGGAGCTGTTTTTT. Combining the CDR3 with reference TRBV5-5 and TRBJ2-2 gives the whole variable domain DAGVTQSPTHLIKTRGQQVTLRCSPISGHKSVSWYQQVLGQGPQFIFQYYEKEERGRGNFPDRFSARQFPNYSSELNVNALLLGDSALYLCASSLNWGAETGELFFGEGSRLTVL.